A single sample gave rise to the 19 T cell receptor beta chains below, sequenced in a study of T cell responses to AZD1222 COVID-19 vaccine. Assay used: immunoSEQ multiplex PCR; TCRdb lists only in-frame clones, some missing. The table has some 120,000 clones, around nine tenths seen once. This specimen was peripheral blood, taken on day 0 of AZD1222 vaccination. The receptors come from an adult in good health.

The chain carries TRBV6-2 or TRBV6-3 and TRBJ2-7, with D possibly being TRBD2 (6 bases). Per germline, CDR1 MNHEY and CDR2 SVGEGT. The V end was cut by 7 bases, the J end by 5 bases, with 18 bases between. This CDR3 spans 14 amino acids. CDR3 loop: CASTPRGFLHEQYF. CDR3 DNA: TGTGCCAGCACCCCCCGGGGGTTTCTGCACGAGCAGTACTTC.

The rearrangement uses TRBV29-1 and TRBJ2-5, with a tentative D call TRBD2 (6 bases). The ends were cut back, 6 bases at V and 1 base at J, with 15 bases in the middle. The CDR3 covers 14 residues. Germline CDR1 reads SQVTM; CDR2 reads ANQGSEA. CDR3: CSVDEVGLQETQYF. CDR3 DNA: TGCAGCGTAGATGAAGTGGGACTCCAAGAGACCCAGTACTTC.

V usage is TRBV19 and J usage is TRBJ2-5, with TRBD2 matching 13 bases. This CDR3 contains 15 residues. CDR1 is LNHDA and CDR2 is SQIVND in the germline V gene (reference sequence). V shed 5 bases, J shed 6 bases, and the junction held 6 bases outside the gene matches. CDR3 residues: CASSAGLAGVQTQYF. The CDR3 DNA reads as TGTGCCAGTAGTGCAGGACTAGCGGGAGTCCAGACCCAGTACTTC.

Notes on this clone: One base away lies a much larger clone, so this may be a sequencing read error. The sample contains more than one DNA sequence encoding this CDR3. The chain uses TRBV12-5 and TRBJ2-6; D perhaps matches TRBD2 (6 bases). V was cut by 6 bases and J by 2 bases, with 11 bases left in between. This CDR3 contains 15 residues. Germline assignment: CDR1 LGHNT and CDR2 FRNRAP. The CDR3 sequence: CASGAGGTGANVLTF. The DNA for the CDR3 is TGTGCTAGTGGGGCCGGGGGAACTGGGGCCAACGTCCTGACTTTC.

The CDR3 loop reads CSVGGLMNTEAFF. The CDR3 coding sequence is TGCAGCGTCGGGGGGCTGATGAACACTGAAGCTTTCTTT. The V call is TRBV29-1, the J call TRBJ1-1, with TRBD1 as a possible D gene (6 bases). The V end lost 6 bases, the J end lost 0 bases, and 11 bases lay between the germline ends. Germline V CDR1 and CDR2: SQVTM, ANQGSEA. The CDR3 covers 13 residues.

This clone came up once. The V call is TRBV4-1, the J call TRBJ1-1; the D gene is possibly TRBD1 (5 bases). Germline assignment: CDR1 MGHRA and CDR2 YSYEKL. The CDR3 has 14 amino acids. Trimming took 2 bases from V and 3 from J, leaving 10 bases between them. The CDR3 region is CASSQQGPYTEAFF. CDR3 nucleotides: TGCGCCAGCAGCCAACAGGGACCGTACACTGAAGCTTTCTTT.

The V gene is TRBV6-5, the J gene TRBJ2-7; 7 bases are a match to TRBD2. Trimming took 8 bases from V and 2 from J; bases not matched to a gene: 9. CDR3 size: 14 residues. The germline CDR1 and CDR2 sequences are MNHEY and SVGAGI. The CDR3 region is CASWGGGSTYEQYF. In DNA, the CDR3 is TGTGCCAGCTGGGGGGGAGGATCGACCTACGAGCAGTACTTC.

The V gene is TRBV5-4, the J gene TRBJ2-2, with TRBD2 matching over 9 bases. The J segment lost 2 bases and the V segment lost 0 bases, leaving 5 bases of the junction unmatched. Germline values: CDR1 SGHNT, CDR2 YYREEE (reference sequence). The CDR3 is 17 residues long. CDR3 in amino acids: CASSLGASGINTGELFF. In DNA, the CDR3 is TGTGCCAGCAGCTTGGGAGCTAGCGGGATAAACACCGGGGAGCTGTTTTTT. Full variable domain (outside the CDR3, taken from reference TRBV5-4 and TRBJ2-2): ETGVTQSPTHLIKTRGQQVTLRCSSQSGHNTVSWYQQALGQGPQFIFQYYREEENGRGNFPPRFSGLQFPNYSSELNVNALELDDSALYLCASSLGASGINTGELFFGEGSRLTVL.

The CDR3 is CASSRNGYTF. As DNA, the CDR3 is TGTGCCAGCAGTCGAAATGGCTACACCTTC. This chain joins TRBV6-4 and TRBJ1-2, with D uncertain. The CDR3 has 10 residues. CDR1 and CDR2 (germline): MRHNA, SNTAGT. The V gene lost 5 bases and the J gene lost 6 bases, with 4 bases spanning the gap.

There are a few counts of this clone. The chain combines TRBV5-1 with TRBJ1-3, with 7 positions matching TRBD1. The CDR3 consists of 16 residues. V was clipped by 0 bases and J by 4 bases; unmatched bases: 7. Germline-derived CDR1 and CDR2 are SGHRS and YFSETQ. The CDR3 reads CASSLGRQGSGNTIYF. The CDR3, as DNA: TGCGCCAGCAGCTTGGGCCGACAGGGCTCCGGAAACACCATATATTTT.

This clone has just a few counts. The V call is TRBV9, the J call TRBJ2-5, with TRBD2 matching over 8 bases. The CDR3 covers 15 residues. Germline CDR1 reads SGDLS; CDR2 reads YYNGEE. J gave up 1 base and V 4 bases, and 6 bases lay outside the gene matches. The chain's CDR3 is CASSPWTSPQETQYF. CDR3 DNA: TGTGCCAGCAGCCCATGGACTAGCCCCCAAGAGACCCAGTACTTC.

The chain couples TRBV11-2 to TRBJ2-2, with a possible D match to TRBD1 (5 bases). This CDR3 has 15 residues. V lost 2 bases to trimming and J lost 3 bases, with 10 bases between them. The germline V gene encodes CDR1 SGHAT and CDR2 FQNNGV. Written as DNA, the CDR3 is TGTGCCAGCAGCTTAAACCCCAGGGACACCGGGGAGCTGTTTTTT. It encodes CASSLNPRDTGELFF. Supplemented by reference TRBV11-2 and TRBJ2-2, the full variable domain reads EAGVAQSPRYKIIEKRQSVAFWCNPISGHATLYWYQQILGQGPKLLIQFQNNGVVDDSQLPKDRFSAERLKGVDSTLKIQPAKLEDSAVYLCASSLNPRDTGELFFGEGSRLTVL.

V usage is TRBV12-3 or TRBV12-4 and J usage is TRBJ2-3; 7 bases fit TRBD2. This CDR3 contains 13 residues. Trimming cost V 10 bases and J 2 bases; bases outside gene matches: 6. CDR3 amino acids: CATVRGNTDTQYF. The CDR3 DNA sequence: TGTGCCACCGTGCGGGGGAACACAGATACGCAGTATTTT.

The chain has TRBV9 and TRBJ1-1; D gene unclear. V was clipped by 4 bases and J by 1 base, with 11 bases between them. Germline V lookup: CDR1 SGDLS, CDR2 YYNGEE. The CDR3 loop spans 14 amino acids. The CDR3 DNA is TGTGCCAGCAGCCCCAGCGGACGGAACACTGAAGCTTTCTTT. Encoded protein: CASSPSGRNTEAFF.

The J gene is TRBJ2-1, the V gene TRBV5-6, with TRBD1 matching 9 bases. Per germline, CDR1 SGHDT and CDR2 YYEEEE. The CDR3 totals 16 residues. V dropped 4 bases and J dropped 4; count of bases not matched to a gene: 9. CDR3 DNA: TGTGCCAGCAGCCGCAGGACAGGGGTTCAGTACAATGAGCAGTTCTTC. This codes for CASSRRTGVQYNEQFF.

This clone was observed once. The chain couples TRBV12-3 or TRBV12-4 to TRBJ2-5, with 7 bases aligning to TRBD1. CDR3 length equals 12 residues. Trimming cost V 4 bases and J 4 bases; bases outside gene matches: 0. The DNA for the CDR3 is TGTGCCAGCAGTTGGGACAGAGAGACCCAGTACTTC. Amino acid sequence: CASSWDRETQYF.

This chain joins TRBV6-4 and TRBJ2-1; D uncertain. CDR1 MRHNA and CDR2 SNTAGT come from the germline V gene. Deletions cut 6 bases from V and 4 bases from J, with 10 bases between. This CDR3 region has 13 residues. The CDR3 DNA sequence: TGTGCCAGCAGCTTGAGTTGGTACAATGAGCAGTTCTTC. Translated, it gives CASSLSWYNEQFF.

The CDR3 DNA reads TGTGCCAGCTCAGAGGGACAGGGGATTTATGGCTACACCTTC. Translated, it gives CASSEGQGIYGYTF. The gene calls are TRBV18 and TRBJ1-2; 10 bases align to TRBD1. The V segment lost 5 bases and the J segment 5 bases; nucleotides outside the gene matches: 5. The germline gives CDR1 KGHSH, CDR2 LQKENI. The CDR3 is 14 amino acids.

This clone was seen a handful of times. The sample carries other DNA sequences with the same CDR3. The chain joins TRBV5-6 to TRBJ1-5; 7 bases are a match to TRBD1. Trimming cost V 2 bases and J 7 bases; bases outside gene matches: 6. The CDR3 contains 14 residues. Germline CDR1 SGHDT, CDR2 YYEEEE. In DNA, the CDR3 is TGTGCCAGCAGCTTCGAGGGGGCCGGACAGCCCCAGCATTTT. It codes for CASSFEGAGQPQHF. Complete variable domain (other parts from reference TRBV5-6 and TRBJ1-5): DAGVTQSPTHLIKTRGQQVTLRCSPKSGHDTVSWYQQALGQGPQFIFQYYEEEERQRGNFPDRFSGHQFPNYSSELNVNALLLGDSALYLCASSFEGAGQPQHFGDGTRLSIL.